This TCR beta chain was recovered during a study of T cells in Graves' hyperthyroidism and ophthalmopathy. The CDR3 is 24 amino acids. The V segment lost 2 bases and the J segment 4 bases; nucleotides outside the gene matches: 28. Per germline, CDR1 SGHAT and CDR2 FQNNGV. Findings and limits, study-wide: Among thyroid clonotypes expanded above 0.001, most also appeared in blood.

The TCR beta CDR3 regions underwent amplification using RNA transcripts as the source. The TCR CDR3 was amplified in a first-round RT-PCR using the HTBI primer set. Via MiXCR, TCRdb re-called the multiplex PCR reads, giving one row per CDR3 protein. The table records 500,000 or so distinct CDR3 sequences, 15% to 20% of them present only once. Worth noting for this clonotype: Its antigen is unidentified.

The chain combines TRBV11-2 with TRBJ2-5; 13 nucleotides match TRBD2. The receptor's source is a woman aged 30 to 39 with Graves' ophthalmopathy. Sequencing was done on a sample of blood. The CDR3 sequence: CASSLSRWESLRTGTSGEGETQYF. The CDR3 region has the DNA TGTGCCAGCAGCTTAAGCCGATGGGAAAGCTTAAGAACCGGGACTAGCGGGGAAGGAGAGACCCAGTACTTC.